The next 25 T cell receptor beta chains were all read from a single sample in a study of blood T cell repertoires in COVID-19. Produced via immunoSEQ multiplex PCR; TCRdb's table is partial and in-frame only. Seen here are about 180,000 clones, about 80% observed once, and the top ten hold about 1.6%. The specimen was peripheral blood. The receptors stem from a human donor in a cohort sampled during active COVID-19.

This chain links TRBV7-3 with TRBJ2-2, with 7 bases lining up with TRBD1. The CDR3 sequence is 14 residues long. Trimming took 5 bases from V and 3 from J; bases not matched to a gene: 3. CDR1 and CDR2 from the germline V gene are SGHTA and FQGTGA. DNA of the CDR3: TGTGCCAGCAGCGTCGACAGGGACACCGGGGAGCTGTTTTTT. Translating it yields CASSVDRDTGELFF.

The DNA for the CDR3 is TGCGCCAGCAGCCAAGATGAAGCATCCTATAATTCACCCCTCCACTTT. This sequence encodes CASSQDEASYNSPLHF. The chain links TRBV4-3 to TRBJ1-6; D is undetermined. Trimming left V 0 bases short and J 1 base short, with 7 bases between. The CDR3 extends over 16 amino acids. Germline V lookup: CDR1 LGHNA, CDR2 YSLEER.

The chain is built from TRBV7-8 and TRBJ2-7; D might be TRBD2 (6 bases). From germline, CDR1 is SGHVS and CDR2 FQNEAQ. The CDR3 spans 15 residues. V was shortened by 7 bases and J by 3 bases, with 19 bases between the two germline ends. Written as DNA, the CDR3 is TGTGCCAGCACTTTGAGGAGGGAAAAAGGCTACGAGCAGTACTTC. Its translation is CASTLRREKGYEQYF.

The rearrangement links TRBV19 to TRBJ1-1; 12 positions match TRBD1. The CDR3 extends over 13 amino acids. V trimming: 8 bases; J trimming: 4 bases; junction bases outside the gene matches: 2. CDR1 LNHDA and CDR2 SQIVND come from the germline V gene (reference sequence). In DNA, the CDR3 is TGTGCCAGTCGGGACAGGGGGCCCACTGAAGCTTTCTTT. Translating it yields CASRDRGPTEAFF.

J is TRBJ1-3 and V is TRBV19; a possible D gene is TRBD1 (5 bases). In germline, CDR1 is LNHDA, CDR2 SQIVND (reference sequence). Trimming removed 6 bases from V and 0 bases from J, with 12 bases in between. The CDR3 covers 15 residues. CDR3 nucleotides: TGTGCCAGTAGCCCAGGGCTATCCTCTGGAAACACCATATATTTT. This sequence encodes CASSPGLSSGNTIYF.

The chain joins TRBV6-2 or TRBV6-3 to TRBJ2-7; 12 bases are a match to TRBD2. This CDR3 contains 16 residues. The V gene end was trimmed by 6 bases and the J gene end by 1 base; junction bases not matched to a gene: 7. Germline V gives CDR1 MNHEY, CDR2 SVGEGT. DNA of the CDR3: TGTGCCAGCAGCCTAGCGGGAGGGCAAAGGTCCTACGAGCAGTACTTC. Translated: CASSLAGGQRSYEQYF.

The rearrangement links TRBV7-9 to TRBJ2-5, with D possibly being TRBD2 (5 bases). The germline CDR1 and CDR2 sequences are SEHNR and FQNEAQ (reference sequence). V lost 1 base and J lost 5, with 14 bases in between. The CDR3 totals 15 residues. The CDR3 region has the DNA TGTGCCAGCAGCTTAGGTCAGAGGGAATACGAGACCCAGTACTTC. It encodes CASSLGQREYETQYF.

The gene calls are TRBV6-5 and TRBJ2-7; TRBD2 is a possible D gene (5 bases). Deletions cut 6 bases from V and 4 bases from J, with 13 bases between. The CDR3 extends over 13 amino acids. Looked up from germline, CDR1 is MNHEY and CDR2 is SVGAGI. CDR3 in amino acids: CASRIGGKYEQYF. For the CDR3, the DNA is TGTGCCAGCAGGATCGGAGGAAAATACGAGCAGTACTTC.

CDR3 region: CATSGGTIYEQYF. The DNA for the CDR3 is TGTGCCACCAGTGGCGGTACGATCTACGAGCAGTACTTC. V and J are TRBV24-1 and TRBJ2-7; D gene uncertain. Trimming removed 5 bases from V and 3 bases from J, with 10 bases in between. Germline loops: CDR1 KGHDR, CDR2 SFDVKD. The CDR3 has 13 residues.

This clone was seen a single time. This chain connects TRBV5-6 to TRBJ2-2; 7 positions match TRBD1. This CDR3 has 15 amino acids. Germline lookup yields CDR1 SGHDT and CDR2 YYEEEE. After removal of 5 bases from V and 7 bases from J, the junction contained 11 bases not matched to a gene. The CDR3 protein is CASRERGRRVGELFF. DNA for the CDR3: TGTGCCAGCAGGGAAAGGGGGCGCCGCGTCGGGGAGCTGTTTTTT. Complete variable domain (other parts from reference TRBV5-6 and TRBJ2-2): DAGVTQSPTHLIKTRGQQVTLRCSPKSGHDTVSWYQQALGQGPQFIFQYYEEEERQRGNFPDRFSGHQFPNYSSELNVNALLLGDSALYLCASRERGRRVGELFFGEGSRLTVL.

This clone was recorded a few times. The chain couples TRBV19 to TRBJ1-1, with D possibly TRBD1 on 5 matching bases. The germline V gene has CDR1 LNHDA and CDR2 SQIVND (reference sequence). This CDR3 is 14 amino acids long. Trimming removed 7 bases from V and 0 bases from J, with 12 bases in between. CDR3 DNA: TGTGCCAGTACCGAACAGGTATTGAACACTGAAGCTTTCTTT. Its translation is CASTEQVLNTEAFF.

The V and J genes are TRBV10-3 and TRBJ2-5; D possibly corresponds to TRBD2 (6 bases). The ends were cut back, 2 bases at V and 1 base at J, with 14 bases in the middle. Germline V gives CDR1 ENHRY, CDR2 SYGVKD. The CDR3 is made up of 16 amino acids. The CDR3 spells CAISEGLTTSQETQYF. The DNA for the CDR3 is TGTGCCATCAGTGAGGGACTAACTACCTCCCAAGAGACCCAGTACTTC.

On this clone: An end of the junction differs from the germline gene, which may be a read error. The genes are TRBV7-2 and TRBJ2-7; the D gene is possibly TRBD2 (6 bases). Germline loops: CDR1 SGHTA, CDR2 FQGNSA. The CDR3 is 11 residues long. The CDR3 protein is CVSGPLQKQYF. The DNA for the CDR3 is TGTGTCAGCGGGCCCCTACAAAAGCAGTACTTC.

There are a few counts of this clone. The CDR3 DNA reads as TGTGCTAGTGGACGACCGGGGGTCTACGAGCAGTACTTC. This encodes CASGRPGVYEQYF. V is TRBV12-5 and J is TRBJ2-7; a possible D gene is TRBD2 (6 bases). There are 13 residues in the CDR3. Germline assignment: CDR1 LGHNT and CDR2 FRNRAP. The ends were cut back, 6 bases at V and 3 bases at J, with 12 bases in the middle.

This chain uses TRBV19 with TRBJ2-1; 12 nucleotides match TRBD2. The germline V gene has CDR1 LNHDA and CDR2 SQIVND (reference sequence). V gave up 1 base and J gave up 10 bases; unmatched junction bases: 2. This CDR3 region has 14 residues. The CDR3 loop reads CASSIGTSGKEQFF. DNA for the CDR3: TGTGCCAGTAGTATAGGGACTAGCGGGAAAGAGCAGTTCTTC.

The V and J genes are TRBV7-2 and TRBJ2-7, with 7 bases lining up with TRBD2. J was trimmed by 2 bases and V by 9 bases; bases with no gene match: 7. The CDR3 runs 13 residues. Per germline, CDR1 SGHTA and CDR2 FQGNSA. CDR3 residues: CASKIAGTYEQYF. In nucleotides, the CDR3 is TGTGCCAGTAAAATAGCGGGCACCTACGAGCAGTACTTC.

The V gene is TRBV12-3 or TRBV12-4, the J gene TRBJ1-3; D unresolved. V lost 4 bases to trimming and J lost 4 bases, with 8 bases between them. This CDR3 spans 13 amino acids. The CDR3 reads CASSSRSGNTIYF. The CDR3 DNA follows: TGTGCCAGCAGTTCCAGGTCGGGAAACACCATATATTTT.

The V call is TRBV6-1, the J call TRBJ2-1; D might be TRBD2 (6 bases). This CDR3 is 12 amino acids long. Per germline, CDR1 MNHNS and CDR2 SASEGT. With 1 base removed from V and 8 bases from J, the gap between germline ends came to 6 bases. The CDR3 here is CASSEGGDEQFF. CDR3 sequence (DNA): TGTGCCAGCAGTGAAGGGGGGGATGAGCAGTTCTTC.

This sequence joins TRBV6-2 or TRBV6-3 and TRBJ2-3; 7 bases map to TRBD2. The V gene's germline CDR1 is MNHEY and CDR2 SVGEGT. The CDR3 totals 17 residues. Trimming took 4 bases from V and 5 from J; bases not matched to a gene: 15. This CDR3 reads CASSFPPASGRGDTQYF. The CDR3 bases are TGTGCCAGCAGTTTCCCCCCCGCTAGCGGACGGGGAGATACGCAGTATTTT.

This chain connects TRBV7-6 to TRBJ2-7; D is perhaps TRBD1 (6 bases). This CDR3 is 14 amino acids long. Trimming took 1 base from V and 2 from J, leaving 9 bases between them. The germline V gene has CDR1 SGHVS and CDR2 FNYEAQ. The DNA for the CDR3 is TGTGCCAGCAGCTTAGGGGGGCCTCCCTACGAGCAGTACTTC. Protein product: CASSLGGPPYEQYF.

This clone was picked up one time. This chain connects TRBV5-1 to TRBJ2-3; 8 nucleotides line up with TRBD1. Germline trimming cut 5 bases from V and 3 bases from J; bases unmatched to any gene: 8. Germline V gene sequence: CDR1 SGHRS, CDR2 YFSETQ. There are 15 residues in the CDR3. The CDR3 region is CASRSSGQGTDTQYF. CDR3 DNA sequence: TGCGCCAGCAGATCCTCTGGACAGGGAACAGATACGCAGTATTTT.

The chain carries TRBV11-3 and TRBJ2-7; tentatively, D is TRBD1 (5 bases). V was cut by 3 bases and J by 3 bases, with 15 bases left in between. Germline V gene lookup returns CDR1 SGHNT and CDR2 YENEEA. The CDR3 length is 15 residues. CDR3 protein: CASSLDGHSLYEQYF. CDR3 nucleotide sequence: TGTGCCAGCAGCTTGGACGGACACAGTCTCTACGAGCAGTACTTC.

The chain links TRBV19 to TRBJ2-7; 12 positions agree with TRBD1. CDR3 size: 16 residues. CDR1 and CDR2 (germline): LNHDA, SQIVND (reference sequence). Trimming at V came to 4 bases and at J to 4 bases, leaving 8 bases not matched to a gene. The CDR3 region is CASSRGLGQGAYEQYF. The DNA for the CDR3 is TGTGCCAGTAGTAGGGGCTTGGGACAGGGGGCGTACGAGCAGTACTTC.

V usage is TRBV7-2 and J usage is TRBJ1-2; D is perhaps TRBD1 (5 bases). Trimming stripped 1 base from V and 5 bases from J, with 11 bases between. This CDR3 is 14 amino acids long. The germline V gene encodes CDR1 SGHTA and CDR2 FQGNSA. CDR3 DNA sequence: TGTGCCAGCAGCTTAGGCGGTCAGGGATATGGCTACACCTTC. This gives the protein CASSLGGQGYGYTF.

V is TRBV4-2 and J is TRBJ2-5; TRBD2 might be the D (5 bases). Per the germline V gene, CDR1 is LGHNA and CDR2 is YNFKEQ. The germline V and J ends were trimmed by 0 bases and 2 bases, with 10 bases remaining between them. The CDR3 loop spans 15 amino acids. CDR3 sequence: CASSQEDLSQETQYF. The CDR3 region has the DNA TGTGCCAGCAGCCAAGAGGACTTATCTCAAGAGACCCAGTACTTC.